The T cell receptor (beta chain) under discussion was sequenced for a study of identical twins (dated by TCRdb to between 2015 and 2016). Context from the whole study: The study deep-sequenced TCR alpha and beta repertoires from monozygotic twins, unrelated adults of various ages and cord blood to test whether fetal clonotypes persist. Replicate twin experiments were performed at different times using different library preparation protocols to rule out contamination.

The trim is 0 bases for V and 8 bases for J, with a gap of 13 bases between the germline ends. The CDR3 starts with the cysteine, ends with the phenylalanine, and has 14 residues. The entry retains the CDR3 DNA only, 42 bases that are in frame from base 1. CDR1 SNHLY and CDR2 FYNNEI were looked up in the germline V gene. Summary of the overall study and its limitations: Invariant T cells such as MAIT and iNKT could partly confound zero-insertion analyses, although diverse VJ usage argued against such confounding for most clonotypes. The excess sharing between twins in beta out-of-frame sequences was weaker because fewer shared sequences reduced the signal-to-noise ratio. Out-of-frame TCR alpha sharing in monozygotic twins was systematically underestimated by recombination models, whereas sharing between unrelated individuals was in agreement with the recombination models. Fewer insertions were carried by abundant cord blood beta clonotypes; a weaker similar trend was observed in young adult naive repertoires, while no such trend was observed in memory repertoires. Conclusions relied on cross-sectional statistical analysis, since the same donors could not be followed over many years. Out-of-frame TCR alpha sequences shared between twins showed an excess of low generation-probability sequences compared with coincidental sharing between unrelated individuals.

Library preparation was by 5' RACE. The sequencing machine was an Illumina HiSeq 2000. A universal primer binding site was added through template switching, and the final cDNA carried a unique molecular identifier so that TCR cDNA molecules could be counted accurately. First-strand cDNA for TCR alpha and beta chains was synthesized from specific primers in the conserved constant-segment region. To control for contamination, every cDNA library carried two barcodes: a SMART-Mk sample barcode plus Illumina barcodes. TruSeq adapter sequences along with Illumina sample barcodes were introduced in two successive PCR steps. TCR alpha and beta cDNA libraries were sequenced on the Illumina HiSeq platform with custom primers. The original methods were these. Raw reads were processed with MiGEC to extract unique molecular identifiers, and MiXCR was used to determine CDR3 positions. For each individual, recombination models were inferred using an EM algorithm with the repgenHMM and IGoR tools. The analysis of shared clonotypes was done with the tcR package in R, with sharing normalized by the product of cloneset sizes. Out-of-frame nonproductive sequences were analyzed to study raw recombination free of thymic and clonal selection effects. Starting from the raw public reads, TCRdb applied fastp trimming at Q25, assembled clones with MiXCR and retained in-frame beta chains. CDR3 protein sequences are deduplicated, and each keeps its most common genes and DNA. These V and J calls originate from TCRdb's pipeline instead of the authors' own analysis. For this sample the table gives 350,000 to 450,000 distinct CDR3 sequences, of which about a fifth were detected only once. Roughly 12% of the sample is taken by the ten largest.

Concerning this clonotype: It lacks a known antigen. Base qualities are missing; no much larger clone stands one base away.

Every donor was a healthy Caucasian. The researchers also sequenced three unrelated adults who were not twins: a male aged 18 to 29, a male aged 50 to 60, and a female aged 50 to 60. Miltenyi CD45RO+ enrichment and human naive T-cell isolation kits were used to isolate memory (CD45RO+) and naive T cells from PBMC. This sequence originates from a man aged 45-60 years in good health. In this chain, TRBV2 is recombined with TRBJ1-2; 5 matching bases give a weak D call of TRBD1. The sequenced sample was naive T cells sorted from blood. The sample's cell subset or site label, decoded: cells isolated with a human naive T-cell isolation kit. The CDR3 region: CASSEATDSSGYTF. The base sequence is TGTGCCAGCAGTGAAGCGACTGACAGTAGCGGCTACACCTTC.